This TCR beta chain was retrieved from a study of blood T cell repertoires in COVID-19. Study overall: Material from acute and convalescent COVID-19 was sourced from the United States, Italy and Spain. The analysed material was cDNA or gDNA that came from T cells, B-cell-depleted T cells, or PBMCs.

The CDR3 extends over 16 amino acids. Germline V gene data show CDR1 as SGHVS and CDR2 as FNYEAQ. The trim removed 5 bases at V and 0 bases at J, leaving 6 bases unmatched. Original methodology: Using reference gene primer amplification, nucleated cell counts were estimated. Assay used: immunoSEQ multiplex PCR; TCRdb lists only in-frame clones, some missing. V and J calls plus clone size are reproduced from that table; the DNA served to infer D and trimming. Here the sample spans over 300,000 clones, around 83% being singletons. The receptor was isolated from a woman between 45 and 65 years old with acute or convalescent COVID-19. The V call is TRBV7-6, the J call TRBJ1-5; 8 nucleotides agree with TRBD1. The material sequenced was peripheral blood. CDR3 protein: CASSIGQGNSNQPQHF. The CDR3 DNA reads TGTGCCAGCAGCATCGGACAGGGTAATAGCAATCAGCCCCAGCATTTT.